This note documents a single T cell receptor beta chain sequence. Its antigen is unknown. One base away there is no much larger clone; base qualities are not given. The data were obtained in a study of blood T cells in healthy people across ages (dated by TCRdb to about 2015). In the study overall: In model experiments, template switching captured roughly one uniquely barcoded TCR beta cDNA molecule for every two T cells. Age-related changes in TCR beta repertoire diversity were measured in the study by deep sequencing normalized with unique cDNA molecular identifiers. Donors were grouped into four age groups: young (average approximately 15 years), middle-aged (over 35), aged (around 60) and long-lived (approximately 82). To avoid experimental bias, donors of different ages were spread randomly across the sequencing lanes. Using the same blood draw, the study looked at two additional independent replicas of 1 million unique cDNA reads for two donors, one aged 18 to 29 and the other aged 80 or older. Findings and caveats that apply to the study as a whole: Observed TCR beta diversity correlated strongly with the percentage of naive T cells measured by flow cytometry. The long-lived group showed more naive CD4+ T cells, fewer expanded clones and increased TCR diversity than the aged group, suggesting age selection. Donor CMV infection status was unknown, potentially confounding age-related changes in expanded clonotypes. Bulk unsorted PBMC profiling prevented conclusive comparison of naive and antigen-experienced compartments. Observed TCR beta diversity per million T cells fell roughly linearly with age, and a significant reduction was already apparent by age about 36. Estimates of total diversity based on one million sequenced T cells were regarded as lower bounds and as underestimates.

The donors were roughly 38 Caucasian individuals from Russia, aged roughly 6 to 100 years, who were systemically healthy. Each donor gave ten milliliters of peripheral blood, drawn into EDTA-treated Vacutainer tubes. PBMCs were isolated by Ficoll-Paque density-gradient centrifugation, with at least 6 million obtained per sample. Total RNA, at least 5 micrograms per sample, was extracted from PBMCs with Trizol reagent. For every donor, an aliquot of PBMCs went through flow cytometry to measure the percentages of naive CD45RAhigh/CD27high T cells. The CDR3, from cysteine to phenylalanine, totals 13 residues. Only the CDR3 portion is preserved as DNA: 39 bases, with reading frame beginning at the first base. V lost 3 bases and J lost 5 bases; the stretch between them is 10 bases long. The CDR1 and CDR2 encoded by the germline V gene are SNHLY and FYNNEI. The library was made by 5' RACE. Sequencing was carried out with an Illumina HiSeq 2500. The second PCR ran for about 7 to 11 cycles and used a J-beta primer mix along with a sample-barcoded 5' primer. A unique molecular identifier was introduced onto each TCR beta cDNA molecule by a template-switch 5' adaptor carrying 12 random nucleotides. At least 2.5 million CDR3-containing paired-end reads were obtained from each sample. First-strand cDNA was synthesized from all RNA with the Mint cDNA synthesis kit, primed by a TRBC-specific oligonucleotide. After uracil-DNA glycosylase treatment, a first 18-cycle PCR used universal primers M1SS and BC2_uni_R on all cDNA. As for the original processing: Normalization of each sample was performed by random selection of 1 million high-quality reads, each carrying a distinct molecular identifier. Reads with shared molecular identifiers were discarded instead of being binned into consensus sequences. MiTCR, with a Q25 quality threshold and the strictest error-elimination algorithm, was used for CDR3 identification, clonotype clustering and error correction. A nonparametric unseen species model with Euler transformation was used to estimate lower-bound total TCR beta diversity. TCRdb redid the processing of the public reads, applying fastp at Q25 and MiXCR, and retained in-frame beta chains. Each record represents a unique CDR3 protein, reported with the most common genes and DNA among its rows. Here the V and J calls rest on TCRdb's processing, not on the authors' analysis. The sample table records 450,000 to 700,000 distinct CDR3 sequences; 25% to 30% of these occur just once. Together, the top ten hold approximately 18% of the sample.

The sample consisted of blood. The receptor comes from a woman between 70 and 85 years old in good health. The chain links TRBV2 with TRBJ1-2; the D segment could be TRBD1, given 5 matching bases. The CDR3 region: CASSDRTRYGYTF. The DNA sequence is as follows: TGTGCCAGCAGTGATCGGACAAGGTATGGCTACACCTTC.